The clone carrying this T cell receptor beta chain is labeled as large. What it binds is not known. This sample stems from a study of tumor-infiltrating lymphocytes in localized non-small cell lung cancer. Looking at the study overall: Several tumor histologies, both smoking statuses, and some post-neoadjuvant chemotherapy samples were included. Each patient gave resected tumor and non-adjacent uninvolved lung tissue.

Only in-frame clones appear in the TCRdb table, and some are missing; sequencing was by immunoSEQ multiplex PCR. This table has about 7,100 clones, 60% to 80% appearing once. The V end lost 5 bases, the J end lost 2 bases, and 3 bases lay between the germline ends. CDR3 length: 12 amino acids. CDR1 is LGHNA and CDR2 is YNFKEQ in the germline V gene. The study's findings and limits: Higher tumor T cell infiltration than in uninvolved lung was supported by TCRbeta sequencing. Immunotypes IM1 and IM2 had similar TCR-derived T-cell fractions.

The TCR was taken from a human donor with non-small cell lung cancer. What was sequenced was uninvolved lung tissue not adjacent to the tumor. This chain links TRBV4-2 with TRBJ2-2; D gene uncertain. This CDR3 is CASSYNTGELFF. In DNA form, the CDR3 reads TGTGCCAGCAGCTACAACACCGGGGAGCTGTTTTTT.